The sequence of this T cell receptor (beta chain) was determined in a study of T cell changes during pregnancy in multiple sclerosis. Per germline, CDR1 SQVTM and CDR2 ANQGSEA. Trimming took off 6 bases at V and 0 bases at J, with 9 bases between the two ends. The CDR3 consists of 14 residues. Assay used: immunoSEQ multiplex PCR; TCRdb lists only in-frame clones, some missing. The repertoire holds just under 65,000 clones, with roughly 89% as singletons. The TCR was taken from a female donor in good health, enrolled as a control in a pregnancy study. This chain joins TRBV29-1 and TRBJ2-6; D is unresolved. Sequenced material: peripheral blood, taken in the third trimester of pregnancy. The CDR3 DNA is TGCAGCGTCCCCGAGGTCTCTGGGGCCAACGTCCTGACTTTC. Protein product: CSVPEVSGANVLTF.